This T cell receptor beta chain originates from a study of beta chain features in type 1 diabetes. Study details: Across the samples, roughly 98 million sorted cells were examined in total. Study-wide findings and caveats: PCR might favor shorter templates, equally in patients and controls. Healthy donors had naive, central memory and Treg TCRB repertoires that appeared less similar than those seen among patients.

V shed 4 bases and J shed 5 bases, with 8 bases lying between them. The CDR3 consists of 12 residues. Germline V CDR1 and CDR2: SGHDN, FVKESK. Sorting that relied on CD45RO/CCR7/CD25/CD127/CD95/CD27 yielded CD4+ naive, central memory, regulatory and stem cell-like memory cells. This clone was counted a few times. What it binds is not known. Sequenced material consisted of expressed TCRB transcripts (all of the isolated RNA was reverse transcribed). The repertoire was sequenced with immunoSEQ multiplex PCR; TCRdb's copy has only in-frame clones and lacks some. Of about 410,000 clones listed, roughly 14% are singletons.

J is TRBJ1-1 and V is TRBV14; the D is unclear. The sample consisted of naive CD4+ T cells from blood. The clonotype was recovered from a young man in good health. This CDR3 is CASSRWETEAFF. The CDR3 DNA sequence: TGTGCCAGCAGCCGATGGGAAACTGAAGCTTTCTTT.